The rows below give T cell receptor beta chains drawn from one sample of a study of beta chain features in type 1 diabetes. Profiled with immunoSEQ multiplex PCR; TCRdb holds only in-frame clones, not every one. Among about 160,000 clones listed, approximately 10% were seen once. Sequenced material: central memory CD4+ T cells from blood. The source is a man aged 30-40 years with type 1 diabetes. The conserved cysteine and the conserved F or W are not part of the CDR3 here.

CDR3: ASSEKVRTAGPNTEAF; V: TRBV18; J: TRBJ1-1; length: 16
CDR3: ASSAQSSGDTQY; V: TRBV6-4; J: TRBJ2-3; length: 12
CDR3: ASSPEYRQPQH; V: TRBV18; J: TRBJ1-5; length: 11
CDR3: ASSQTSPGLDEQF; V: TRBV5-4; J: TRBJ2-1; length: 13
CDR3: ASSDSPSPQETQY; V: TRBV6-4; J: TRBJ2-5; length: 13
CDR3: ASRTLGGGSSYEQY; V: TRBV27; J: TRBJ2-7; length: 14
CDR3: ASSLLTREQF; V: TRBV28; J: TRBJ2-1; length: 10
CDR3: ASSLSPRVGTDTQY; V: TRBV11-2; J: TRBJ2-3; length: 14
CDR3: ASSLRGTTYEQY; V: TRBV5-1; J: TRBJ2-7; length: 12
CDR3: ASSLGTRDEQY; V: TRBV7-3; J: TRBJ2-7; length: 11
CDR3: ATGGLAGGSSYNEQF; V: TRBV10-3; J: TRBJ2-1; length: 15
CDR3: ASSFGTSTQPQH; V: TRBV7-2; J: TRBJ1-5; length: 12
CDR3: ASSDFRTGQAF; V: TRBV6-4; J: TRBJ1-1; length: 11
CDR3: AISVKGGRGDEQF; V: TRBV10-3; J: TRBJ2-1; length: 13
CDR3: ASRLDDANTGELF; V: TRBV4-2; J: TRBJ2-2; length: 13
CDR3: ASSNLVNTEAF; V: TRBV19; J: TRBJ1-1; length: 11
CDR3: ASSFWQGTEEKLF; V: TRBV7-9; J: TRBJ1-4; length: 13
CDR3: SVEVLSDEQF; V: TRBV29-1; J: TRBJ2-1; length: 10
CDR3: ASSMLARRLRNPGELF; V: TRBV7-8; J: TRBJ2-2; length: 16
CDR3: ASSSSDRGGNEQF; V: TRBV28; J: TRBJ2-1; length: 13
CDR3: ASSLRGTEAF; V: TRBV19; J: TRBJ1-1; length: 10
CDR3: ASSLGQGNIQY; V: TRBV11-1; J: TRBJ2-4; length: 11
CDR3: ASSPQYGEQY; V: TRBV14; J: TRBJ2-7; length: 10
CDR3: ASSVGRTSGGQETQY; V: TRBV9; J: TRBJ2-5; length: 15
CDR3: AWNRGRSGKEDTQY; V: TRBV30; J: TRBJ2-3; length: 14
CDR3: ASSLASREDGYT; V: TRBV7-2; J: TRBJ1-2; length: 12
CDR3: ASSLLLVAETQY; V: TRBV11-2; J: TRBJ2-5; length: 12
CDR3: ASSRGSPGQETQY; V: TRBV5-1; J: TRBJ2-5; length: 13
CDR3: ASSSPHMNYGYT; V: TRBV28; J: TRBJ1-2; length: 12
CDR3: ASSWGVQGSGYT; V: TRBV5-1; J: TRBJ1-2; length: 12
CDR3: ASSQDLGGTTDTQY; V: TRBV4-1; J: TRBJ2-3; length: 14
CDR3: SVQGGYGYT; V: TRBV29-1; J: TRBJ1-2; length: 9
CDR3: ASSADSYSTNEKLF; V: TRBV5-1; J: TRBJ1-4; length: 14
CDR3: ASSDGTGRDYGYT; V: TRBV28; J: TRBJ1-2; length: 13
CDR3: ASSLGLAGGPTDTQY; V: TRBV28; J: TRBJ2-3; length: 15
CDR3: ASSTQTAGRTEAF; V: TRBV28; J: TRBJ1-1; length: 13
CDR3: SVESDRDYEQY; V: TRBV29-1; J: TRBJ2-7; length: 11
CDR3: ASSLVSGGARGQY; V: TRBV7-2; J: TRBJ2-5; length: 13
CDR3: ASSLGLRTGGVKAF; V: TRBV5-1; J: TRBJ1-1; length: 14
CDR3: ASEQTGASTDTQY; V: TRBV30; J: TRBJ2-3; length: 13
CDR3: AISTGESNQPQH; V: TRBV10-3; J: TRBJ1-5; length: 12
CDR3: ASSFYRAGAYEQY; V: TRBV7-9; J: TRBJ2-7; length: 13
CDR3: ASSFTGVGNQPQH; V: TRBV7-2; J: TRBJ1-5; length: 13
CDR3: ASSSTSGVYNEQF; V: TRBV2; J: TRBJ2-1; length: 13
CDR3: ASSVSAGSGNTIY; V: TRBV7-3; J: TRBJ1-3; length: 13
CDR3: ASSRMGTFQETQY; V: TRBV5-1; J: TRBJ2-5; length: 13